The 8 T cell receptor beta chains reported below all come from one sample, sequenced in a study of blood T cell repertoires in COVID-19. The assay was immunoSEQ multiplex PCR, and TCRdb's table has in-frame clones only and misses some. Of about 220,000 clones in the sample, over 75% were seen once. Source material: peripheral blood. All receptors derive from a human donor in a cohort sampled during active COVID-19.

This clone has just one count. The rearrangement links TRBV3-1 (or the pseudogene TRBV3-2) to TRBJ1-4; 10 bases are a match to TRBD1. CDR1 and CDR2 (germline): LGHDT, YNNKEL (reference sequence). The J segment lost 4 bases and the V segment lost 4 bases, leaving 3 bases of the junction unmatched. The CDR3 covers 15 residues. The CDR3 spells CASSPRDRGNEKLFF. CDR3 in DNA: TGTGCCAGCAGCCCACGGGACAGGGGTAATGAAAAACTGTTTTTT.

This clone appeared a single time. The genes are TRBV28 and TRBJ2-3; tentatively, D is TRBD2 (6 bases). Trimming removed 4 bases at V and 0 bases at J, with 14 bases between. The CDR3 totals 16 residues. Germline loops: CDR1 MDHEN, CDR2 SYDVKM. For the CDR3, the DNA is TGTGCCAGCAGTTACCCAGGAGGGGCTAGCACAGATACGCAGTATTTT. This codes for CASSYPGGASTDTQYF.

This chain links TRBV28 with TRBJ1-1, with a possible D match to TRBD1 (6 bases). The germline CDR1 and CDR2 sequences are MDHEN and SYDVKM. V was pared by 6 bases and J by 4 bases, with 18 bases between. There are 15 residues in the CDR3. This CDR3 is CASRHWQGRSTEAFF. The DNA for the CDR3 is TGTGCCAGCAGGCATTGGCAGGGGCGATCCACTGAAGCTTTCTTT.

This clone was seen just once. CDR3 nucleotides: TGCGCCAGCAGCGGCGGTGGCCAGTTGTACAATGAGCAGTTCTTC. This sequence encodes CASSGGGQLYNEQFF. The genes are TRBV5-1 and TRBJ2-1; D gene unclear. Trimming took off 4 bases at V and 4 bases at J, with 15 bases between the two ends. Germline V gene lookup returns CDR1 SGHRS and CDR2 YFSETQ. The CDR3 is 15 amino acids.

This chain links TRBV2 with TRBJ2-1; D is perhaps TRBD2 (6 bases). The CDR3 is made up of 14 amino acids. The ends were cut back, 6 bases at V and 4 bases at J, with 13 bases in the middle. Per germline, CDR1 SNHLY and CDR2 FYNNEI. The CDR3 DNA is TGTGCCAGCAGGGACCTAGCGACGTACAATGAGCAGTTCTTC. It yields the protein CASRDLATYNEQFF.

V is TRBV9 and J is TRBJ2-7, with a weak D call TRBD1 (5 bases). V was cut by 0 bases and J by 6 bases, with 13 bases left in between. Germline CDR1 SGDLS, CDR2 YYNGEE. The CDR3 loop spans 14 amino acids. CDR3 residues: CASSVGGAPLEQYF. In DNA, the CDR3 is TGTGCCAGCAGCGTAGGGGGCGCCCCCCTCGAGCAGTACTTC.

This chain uses TRBV29-1 with TRBJ2-6; 8 positions match TRBD1. CDR3 length equals 14 residues. The junction had 3 bases not matched to a gene; V was cut back by 6 bases and J by 2 bases. Germline loops: CDR1 SQVTM, CDR2 ANQGSEA. The CDR3 bases are TGCAGCGTCCCAGGGGGCGCTGGGGCCAACGTCCTGACTTTC. Protein: CSVPGGAGANVLTF.

CDR3 loop: CASSLTGGGVYEQYF. The CDR3 DNA sequence: TGTGCCAGCAGTTTGACAGGGGGGGGAGTCTACGAGCAGTACTTC. The V call is TRBV28, the J call TRBJ2-7, with TRBD1 matching over 9 bases. This CDR3 spans 15 amino acids. CDR1 MDHEN and CDR2 SYDVKM come from the germline V gene. After removal of 3 bases from V and 3 bases from J, the junction contained 6 bases not matched to a gene.